A single T cell receptor beta chain is shown here with its context. What it recognizes is unknown. The sample comes from a study of chemoradiotherapy in HPV16-positive cancers. Study context: Candidate HPV-specific T-cell clones and common TCR motifs came from functional assays in a couple of HPV16-positive patients. Study results and caveats: Candidate HPV-specific clones and E7-related TCR motifs grew in tumor during treatment. Only two HPV16-positive patients supplied the functional HPV-specificity definition.

CDR3 size: 14 residues. V was trimmed by 1 base and J by 4 bases, leaving 10 bases between them. The germline V gene has CDR1 MGHRA and CDR2 YSYEKL. Here immunoSEQ multiplex PCR was the method, and the copy in TCRdb shows in-frame clones only, minus some. The sample lists 10,000 to 15,000 clones, approximately 92% occurring once. Sequences were derived from blood, sampled from a patient who underwent chemoradiotherapy. The clonotype originates from a human donor with HPV-associated anogenital cancer. The chain uses TRBV4-1 and TRBJ1-2; no clear D gene. CDR3 DNA sequence: TGCGCCAGCAGCCAAGTAGGCAGACTCTATGGCTACACCTTC. Protein sequence: CASSQVGRLYGYTF.